The 4 T cell receptor beta chains reported below all come from one sample, sequenced in a study of blood T cell repertoires in COVID-19. Generated by immunoSEQ multiplex PCR, the TCRdb table keeps only in-frame clones and is missing some. Of 95,000 to 100,000 clones listed, 65% to 85% are singletons. Material for sequencing was peripheral blood. These receptors came from a woman aged 60-75 years with acute or convalescent COVID-19.

The gene calls are TRBV12-3 or TRBV12-4 and TRBJ1-1; 7 bases agree with TRBD1. The J segment lost 12 bases and the V segment lost 5 bases, leaving 12 bases of the junction unmatched. The CDR3 spans 13 residues. CDR3 amino acids: CASSTGTESRTFF. DNA for the CDR3: TGTGCCAGCAGTACAGGGACAGAATCCAGGACTTTCTTT.

The CDR3 protein is CSGGGRQGHTEAFF. In DNA, the CDR3 is TGCAGCGGGGGAGGTCGGCAGGGGCACACTGAAGCTTTCTTT. The chain recombines TRBV29-1 with TRBJ1-1; maybe TRBD1 (6 bases). The CDR3 extends over 14 amino acids. Trimming left V 7 bases short and J 3 bases short, with 18 bases between. Germline V gene lookup returns CDR1 SQVTM and CDR2 ANQGSEA.

With regard to this clone: Compared with germline, one end of the junction differs, possibly owing to a read error. The V and J genes are TRBV7-7 and TRBJ1-3; 7 positions agree with TRBD1. The CDR3 sequence is 16 residues long. Germline V CDR1 and CDR2: SSHAT, FNYEAQ (reference sequence). The CDR3 DNA is TGTGCTAGCAGCGCCGGGACAGACCCCTCTGGAAACACCATATATTTT. Encoded protein: CASSAGTDPSGNTIYF. Looking up the rest from reference TRBV7-7 and TRBJ1-3 gives the full variable domain: GAGVSQSPRYKVTKRGQDVTLRCDPISSHATLYWYQQALGQGPEFLTYFNYEAQPDKSGLPSDRFSAERPEGSISTLTIQRTEQRDSAMYRCASSAGTDPSGNTIYFGEGSWLTVV.

V is TRBV7-9 and J is TRBJ1-4; TRBD1 might be the D (5 bases). The germline V gene has CDR1 SEHNR and CDR2 FQNEAQ (reference sequence). There are 19 residues in the CDR3. The ends were cut back, 5 bases at V and 0 bases at J, with 22 bases in the middle. For the CDR3, the DNA is TGTGCCAGCAGCCCGAGTAGGGGCAACGCTCATGCAACTAATGAAAAACTGTTTTTT. It codes for CASSPSRGNAHATNEKLFF. Filled out from reference TRBV7-9 and TRBJ1-4, the complete variable domain reads DTGVSQNPRHKITKRGQNVTFRCDPISEHNRLYWYRQTLGQGPEFLTYFQNEAQLEKSRLLSDRFSAERPKGSFSTLEIQRTEQGDSAMYLCASSPSRGNAHATNEKLFFGSGTQLSVL.